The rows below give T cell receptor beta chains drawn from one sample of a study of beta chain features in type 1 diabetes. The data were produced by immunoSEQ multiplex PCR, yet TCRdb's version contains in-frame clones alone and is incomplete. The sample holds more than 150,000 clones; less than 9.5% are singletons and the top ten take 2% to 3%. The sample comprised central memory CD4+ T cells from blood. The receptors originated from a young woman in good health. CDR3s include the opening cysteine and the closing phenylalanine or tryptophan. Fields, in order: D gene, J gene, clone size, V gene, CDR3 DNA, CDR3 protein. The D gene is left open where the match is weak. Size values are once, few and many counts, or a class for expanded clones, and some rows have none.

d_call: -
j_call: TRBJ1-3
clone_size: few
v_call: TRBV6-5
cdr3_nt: TGTGCCAGCAGTTCGTCGGGTTCCTCTGGAAACACCATATATTTT
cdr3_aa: CASSSSGSSGNTIYF

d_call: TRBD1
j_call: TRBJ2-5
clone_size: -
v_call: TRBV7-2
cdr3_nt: TGTGCCAGCAGCAGAGGACAGGGTATCTCAGAGACCCAGTACTTC
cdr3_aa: CASSRGQGISETQYF

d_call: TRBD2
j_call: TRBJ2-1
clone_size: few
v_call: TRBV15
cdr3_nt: TGTGCCACCAGCCAATACCCGGGACTAGCGGGGGACAAACTTTCCTACAATGAGCAGTTCTTC
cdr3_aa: CATSQYPGLAGDKLSYNEQFF

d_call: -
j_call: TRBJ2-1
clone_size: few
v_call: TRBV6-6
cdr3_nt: TGTGCCAGCTCACCGGAGCGCCAGCAGTTCTTC
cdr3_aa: CASSPERQQFF

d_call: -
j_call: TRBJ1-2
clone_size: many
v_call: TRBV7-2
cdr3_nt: TGTGCCAGCAGCCCCTTAACAGGGAACTATGGCTACACCTTC
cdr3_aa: CASSPLTGNYGYTF

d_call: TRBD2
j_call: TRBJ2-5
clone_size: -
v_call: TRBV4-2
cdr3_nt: TGTGCCAGCAGCTACACGGCTAGCGGGATGACAGAGACCCAGTACTTC
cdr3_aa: CASSYTASGMTETQYF

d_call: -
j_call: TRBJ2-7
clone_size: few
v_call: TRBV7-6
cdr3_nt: TGTGCCAGCAGCCCCCTCTACGGTTCCTACGAGCAGTACTTC
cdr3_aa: CASSPLYGSYEQYF

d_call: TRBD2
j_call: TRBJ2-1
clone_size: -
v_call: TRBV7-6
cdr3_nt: TGTGCCAGCAGCGTTACTAGCGGGGGGAGTGGTGAGCAGTTCTTC
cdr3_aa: CASSVTSGGSGEQFF

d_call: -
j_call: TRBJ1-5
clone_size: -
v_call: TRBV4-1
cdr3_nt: TGCGCCAGCAGCCAGGCACCGTCTAGGGGTGTCGTTCAGCCCCAGCATTTT
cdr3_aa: CASSQAPSRGVVQPQHF

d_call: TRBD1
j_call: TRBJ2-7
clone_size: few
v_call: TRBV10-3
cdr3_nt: TGTGCCATCGGGGCGCAGGGACAGGGGTTATACGAGCAGTACTTC
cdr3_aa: CAIGAQGQGLYEQYF

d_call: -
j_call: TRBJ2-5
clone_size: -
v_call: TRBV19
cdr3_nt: TGTGCCAGTACCCCTCGCCAAGAGACCCAGTACTTC
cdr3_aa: CASTPRQETQYF

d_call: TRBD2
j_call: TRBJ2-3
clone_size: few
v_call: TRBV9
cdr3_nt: TGTGCCAGCAGCGGCCTAGCGGGCGTTGACAATACGCAGTATTTT
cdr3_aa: CASSGLAGVDNTQYF

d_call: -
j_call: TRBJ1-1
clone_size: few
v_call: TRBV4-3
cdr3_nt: TGCGCCAGCAGCCAAGGATCCGGGACTCCTAGAACTGAAGCTTTCTTT
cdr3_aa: CASSQGSGTPRTEAFF

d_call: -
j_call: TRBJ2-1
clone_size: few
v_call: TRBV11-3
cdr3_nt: TGTGCCAGCAGCTTAGAGCAGGGAAGGGTGTACAATGAGCAGTTCTTC
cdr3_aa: CASSLEQGRVYNEQFF

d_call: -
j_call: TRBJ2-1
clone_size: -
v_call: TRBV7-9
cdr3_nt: TGTGCCAGCAGCTTCGGTCTAGGGGCCTACAATGAGCAGTTCTTC
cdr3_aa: CASSFGLGAYNEQFF

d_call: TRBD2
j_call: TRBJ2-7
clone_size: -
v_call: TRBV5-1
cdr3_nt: TGCGCCAGCAGCCTAGGACTAGCGGGGGACTACGAGCAGTACTTC
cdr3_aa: CASSLGLAGDYEQYF

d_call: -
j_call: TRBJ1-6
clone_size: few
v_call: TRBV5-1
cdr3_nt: TGCGCCAGCAGCTTGGATACTGTAGATAATTCACCCCTCCACTTT
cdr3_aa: CASSLDTVDNSPLHF

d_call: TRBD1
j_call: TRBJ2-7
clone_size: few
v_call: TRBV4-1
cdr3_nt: TGTGCCAGCAGCCAAGACGGACGGCAGGGGGCCTACGAGCAGTACTTC
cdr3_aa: CASSQDGRQGAYEQYF

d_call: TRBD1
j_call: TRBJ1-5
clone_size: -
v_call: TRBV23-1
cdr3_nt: TGCGCCAGCAGTCTCCGGGACAGTACTCAGCCCCAGCATTTT
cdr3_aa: CASSLRDSTQPQHF

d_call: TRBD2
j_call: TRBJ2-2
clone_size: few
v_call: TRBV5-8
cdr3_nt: TGTGCCAGCAGCGGTCCGGGACTAGCGGGAGGCGTCACCGGGGAGCTGTTTTTT
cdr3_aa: CASSGPGLAGGVTGELFF

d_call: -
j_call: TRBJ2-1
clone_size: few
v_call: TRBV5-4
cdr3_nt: TGTGCCAGCAGCCCTCCTCGGGAGTTGTCCTACAATGAGCAGTTCTTC
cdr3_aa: CASSPPRELSYNEQFF

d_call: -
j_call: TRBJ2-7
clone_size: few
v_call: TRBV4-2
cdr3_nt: TGTGCCAGCAGTCGGGGACTTTTCGCCCTCGAGCAGTACTTC
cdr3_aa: CASSRGLFALEQYF

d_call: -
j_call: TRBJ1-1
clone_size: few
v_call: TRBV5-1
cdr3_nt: TGCGCCAGCAGCTTTGCCAGAGGTGAAGCTTTCTTT
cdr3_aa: CASSFARGEAFF

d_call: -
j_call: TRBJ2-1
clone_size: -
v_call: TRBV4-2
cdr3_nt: TGTGCCAGCAGCCCAAAGCTGGGGACTGTTAACAATGAGCAGTTCTTC
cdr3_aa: CASSPKLGTVNNEQFF

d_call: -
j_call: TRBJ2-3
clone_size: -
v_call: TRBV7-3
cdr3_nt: TGTGCCAGCAGCCCACCGGGGCGGGGGCCCACAGATACGCAGTATTTT
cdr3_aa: CASSPPGRGPTDTQYF

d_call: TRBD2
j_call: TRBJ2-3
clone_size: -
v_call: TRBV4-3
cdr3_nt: TGCGCCAGCAGCCAAGATAGCGCGGGGGGGCTTGTGGATACGCAGTATTTT
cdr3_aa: CASSQDSAGGLVDTQYF

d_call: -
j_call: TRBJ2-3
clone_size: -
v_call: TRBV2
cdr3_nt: TGTGCCAGCAGTCGGTCGGATACGCAGTATTTT
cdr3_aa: CASSRSDTQYF

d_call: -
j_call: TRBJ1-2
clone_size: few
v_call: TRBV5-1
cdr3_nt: TGCGCCAGCAGCCTACTGACAGGATTCTATGGCTACACCTTC
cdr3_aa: CASSLLTGFYGYTF

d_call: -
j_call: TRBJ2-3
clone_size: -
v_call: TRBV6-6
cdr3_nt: TGTGCCAGCACCCCCCGTGGCGGATACACAGATACGCAGTATTTT
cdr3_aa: CASTPRGGYTDTQYF